The 22 T cell receptor beta chains reported below all come from one sample, sequenced in a study of T cell changes during pregnancy in multiple sclerosis. Only in-frame clones appear in the TCRdb table, and some are missing; sequencing was by immunoSEQ multiplex PCR. The sample shows about 68,000 clones, 75% to 95% of them seen only once. Sequenced here: peripheral blood, sampled in the third trimester of pregnancy. These receptors were taken from a female donor with multiple sclerosis, enrolled in a pregnancy study.

This clone was counted only a few times. This chain uses TRBV27 with TRBJ1-5; D remains unclear. The CDR3 runs to 13 residues. Germline CDR1 reads MNHEY; CDR2 reads SMNVEV (reference sequence). The V end was cut by 5 bases, the J end by 4 bases, with 9 bases between. The CDR3 DNA is TGTGCCAGCAGTCCGTCTAGGAATCAGCCCCAGCATTTT. The encoded protein is CASSPSRNQPQHF.

The chain employs TRBV4-1 and TRBJ2-5, with D possibly being TRBD1 (8 bases). V lost 0 bases and J 5 bases, leaving 13 bases between the germline ends. CDR1 is MGHRA and CDR2 is YSYEKL in the germline V gene. The CDR3 loop spans 15 amino acids. CDR3 in amino acids: CASSQESQGGETQYF. CDR3 nucleotide sequence: TGCGCCAGCAGCCAAGAGTCACAGGGGGGGGAGACCCAGTACTTC.

V and J are TRBV4-3 and TRBJ1-4; D is ambiguous. Trimming took off 0 bases at V and 7 bases at J, with 15 bases between the two ends. Germline assignment: CDR1 LGHNA and CDR2 YSLEER. The length of the CDR3 is 16 residues. CDR3 sequence reads: CASSQDNERVSEKLFF. The CDR3 DNA is TGCGCCAGCAGCCAAGATAATGAGAGGGTTAGTGAAAAACTGTTTTTT.

The chain employs TRBV6-5 and TRBJ1-1; the D is unclear. Germline V lookup: CDR1 MNHEY, CDR2 SVGAGI. The CDR3 contains 13 residues. V lost 5 bases, J lost 0 bases, and 7 bases lay in between. CDR3 amino acids: CASSTQMNTEAFF. The CDR3, as DNA: TGTGCCAGCAGTACACAGATGAACACTGAAGCTTTCTTT.

This clone was counted once. The rearrangement uses TRBV2 and TRBJ2-3; D might be TRBD1 (5 bases). From germline, CDR1 is SNHLY and CDR2 FYNNEI. The CDR3 consists of 12 residues. V lost 7 bases and J 4 bases, leaving 9 bases between the germline ends. CDR3 nucleotides: TGTGCCAGCACACAGGAAGCAGATACGCAGTATTTT. Protein sequence: CASTQEADTQYF.

This chain uses TRBV7-9 with TRBJ2-7; tentative D call: TRBD1 (7 bases). V was shortened by 6 bases and J by 5 bases, with 20 bases between the two germline ends. This CDR3 region has 15 residues. Germline V gene sequence: CDR1 SEHNR, CDR2 FQNEAQ (reference sequence). This chain's CDR3 is CASRYSEGAVHEQYF. In DNA, the CDR3 is TGTGCCAGCAGATATTCGGAGGGGGCGGTCCACGAGCAGTACTTC. The full variable domain, completed using reference TRBV7-9 and TRBJ2-7, is DTGVSQNPRHKITKRGQNVTFRCDPISEHNRLYWYRQTLGQGPEFLTYFQNEAQLEKSRLLSDRFSAERPKGSFSTLEIQRTEQGDSAMYLCASRYSEGAVHEQYFGPGTRLTVT.

J is TRBJ2-1 and V is TRBV15, with D maybe TRBD2 (6 bases). The germline V and J ends were trimmed by 0 bases and 0 bases, with 9 bases remaining between them. Germline V gene lookup returns CDR1 LNHNV and CDR2 YYDKDF (reference sequence). The CDR3 has 16 residues. The CDR3 region is CATSREPTSSYNEQFF. The CDR3 DNA reads as TGTGCCACCAGCAGAGAACCGACTAGCTCCTACAATGAGCAGTTCTTC.

The rearrangement uses TRBV30 and TRBJ1-1; weak D call: TRBD1 (6 bases). This CDR3 contains 13 residues. Trimming removed 5 bases from V and 4 bases from J, with 14 bases in between. The germline V gene has CDR1 GTSNPN and CDR2 SVGIG (reference sequence). CDR3 sequence: CAWSRGGGTEAFF. The CDR3 nucleotides read TGTGCCTGGTCAAGGGGGGGCGGCACTGAAGCTTTCTTT.

CDR3 nucleotides: TGCGCCAGCAGCCTCAGCCCGGGACAGGCCAATCAGCCCCAGCATTTT. It translates to CASSLSPGQANQPQHF. This chain connects TRBV5-1 to TRBJ1-5; 8 bases line up with TRBD1. Germline values: CDR1 SGHRS, CDR2 YFSETQ. After removal of 4 bases from V and 3 bases from J, the junction contained 9 bases not matched to a gene. The CDR3 loop spans 16 amino acids.

The chain recombines TRBV29-1 with TRBJ2-2; no reliable D call. Between the trimmed V and J ends, which lost 5 bases and 5 bases, there was a span of 12 bases. Germline V lookup: CDR1 SQVTM, CDR2 ANQGSEA. The CDR3 loop spans 13 amino acids. CDR3 residues: CSVKKLRTGELFF. CDR3 coding DNA: TGCAGCGTTAAAAAACTGCGGACCGGGGAGCTGTTTTTT.

The chain combines TRBV5-8 with TRBJ1-4; 8 bases map to TRBD1. J gave up 0 bases and V 4 bases, and 14 bases lay outside the gene matches. Germline V gene data show CDR1 as SGHTS and CDR2 as YDEGEE. The length of the CDR3 is 19 residues. The CDR3 loop is CASSGTPGTGQSTNEKLFF. CDR3 sequence (DNA): TGTGCCAGCAGCGGGACCCCGGGGACAGGACAATCAACTAATGAAAAACTGTTTTTT.

V gene TRBV5-6 combines with J gene TRBJ2-5, with unresolved D. The CDR3 consists of 11 residues. Germline V CDR1 and CDR2: SGHDT, YYEEEE. Trimming took off 0 bases at V and 5 bases at J, with 2 bases between the two ends. In DNA form, the CDR3 reads TGTGCCAGCAGCTTGGCGGAGACCCAGTACTTC. This sequence encodes CASSLAETQYF.

The chain employs TRBV11-2 and TRBJ2-3, with D possibly being TRBD1 (5 bases). Germline CDR1 and CDR2: SGHAT and FQNNGV. The CDR3 consists of 13 residues. The V end was cut by 3 bases, the J end by 5 bases, with 9 bases between. Written as DNA, the CDR3 is TGTGCCAGCAGCTTTACAGGTGAAGATACGCAGTATTTT. Translated, it gives CASSFTGEDTQYF.

The chain employs TRBV5-1 and TRBJ2-5; 8 bases match TRBD2. This CDR3 region has 15 residues. V shed 3 bases, J shed 3 bases, and the junction held 7 bases outside the gene matches. Germline CDR1 and CDR2: SGHRS and YFSETQ. In DNA form, the CDR3 reads TGCGCCAGCAGCTCGCCAGCGGGGGTGGAAGAGACCCAGTACTTC. This codes for CASSSPAGVEETQYF.

This chain links TRBV5-1 with TRBJ2-1, with D tentatively TRBD2 (5 bases). Germline V lookup: CDR1 SGHRS, CDR2 YFSETQ. Trimming cost V 0 bases and J 6 bases, with 10 bases left between them. This CDR3 comprises 14 residues. CDR3 protein: CASSLGRALNEQFF. CDR3 DNA sequence: TGCGCCAGCAGCTTGGGGCGGGCACTCAATGAGCAGTTCTTC.

The chain links TRBV6-5 to TRBJ1-1; the D is unclear. CDR1 and CDR2 (germline): MNHEY, SVGAGI. The V end was cut by 5 bases, the J end by 4 bases, with 11 bases between. CDR3 length: 13 residues. CDR3 sequence reads: CASSPRYPTEAFF. The CDR3 nucleotides are TGTGCCAGCAGTCCCCGGTACCCCACTGAAGCTTTCTTT.

V is TRBV6-5 and J is TRBJ2-7; TRBD1 matches at 7 bases. The CDR3 sequence is 15 residues long. After removal of 6 bases from V and 2 bases from J, the junction contained 10 bases not matched to a gene. Looked up from germline, CDR1 is MNHEY and CDR2 is SVGAGI. The CDR3 sequence is CASRAPRGNTYEQYF. Here the CDR3 DNA reads TGTGCCAGCAGGGCCCCCAGGGGGAATACCTACGAGCAGTACTTC.

The rearrangement joins TRBV2 to TRBJ2-7; 9 positions match TRBD2. CDR1 SNHLY and CDR2 FYNNEI come from the germline V gene. The CDR3 runs 16 residues. The junction had 10 bases not matched to a gene; V was cut back by 6 bases and J by 1 base. CDR3: CASSFQGTSRSYEQYF. CDR3 nucleotides: TGTGCCAGCAGCTTTCAAGGGACTAGCCGATCCTACGAGCAGTACTTC. The full variable domain, rest sourced from reference TRBV2 and TRBJ2-7, is EPEVTQTPSHQVTQMGQEVILRCVPISNHLYFYWYRQILGQKVEFLVSFYNNEISEKSEIFDDQFSVERPDGSNFTLKIRSTKLEDSAMYFCASSFQGTSRSYEQYFGPGTRLTVT.

The chain has TRBV7-2 and TRBJ1-1, with 7 bases aligning to TRBD1. The CDR3 extends over 11 amino acids. Germline V gives CDR1 SGHTA, CDR2 FQGNSA. After removal of 8 bases from V and 3 bases from J, the junction contained 0 bases not matched to a gene. The CDR3 DNA sequence: TGTGCCAGCGGGACAGACACTGAAGCTTTCTTT. This translates into CASGTDTEAFF. Variable domain in full (rest from reference TRBV7-2 and TRBJ1-1): GAGVSQSPSNKVTEKGKDVELRCDPISGHTALYWYRQSLGQGLEFLIYFQGNSAPDKSGLPSDRFSAERTGGSVSTLTIQRTQQEDSAVYLCASGTDTEAFFGQGTRLTVV.

The gene calls are TRBV6-5 and TRBJ2-6; D is unresolved. Trimming shortened V by 6 bases and J by 1 base, and 7 bases separated the two germline ends. The CDR3 covers 14 residues. CDR1 MNHEY and CDR2 SVGAGI come from the germline V gene. CDR3 sequence: CASRYLSGANVLTF. CDR3 DNA sequence: TGTGCCAGCAGGTACCTATCTGGGGCCAACGTCCTGACTTTC.

The V and J genes are TRBV19 and TRBJ2-5; D might be TRBD1 (6 bases). The germline gives CDR1 LNHDA, CDR2 SQIVND (reference sequence). This CDR3 spans 15 amino acids. Trimming took 2 bases from V and 2 from J, leaving 12 bases between them. DNA of the CDR3: TGTGCCAGTAGTATAATAGGTACAGGGCAAGAGACCCAGTACTTC. Translated: CASSIIGTGQETQYF.

This clone came up once. This chain uses TRBV13 with TRBJ1-4; D may be TRBD1 (6 bases). Germline V lookup: CDR1 PRHDT, CDR2 FYEKMQ (reference sequence). Between the trimmed V and J ends, which lost 4 bases and 5 bases, there was a span of 11 bases. This CDR3 is 14 amino acids long. CDR3: CASSSGGTNEKLFF. CDR3 coding DNA: TGTGCCAGCAGCTCCGGGGGGACAAATGAAAAACTGTTTTTT.